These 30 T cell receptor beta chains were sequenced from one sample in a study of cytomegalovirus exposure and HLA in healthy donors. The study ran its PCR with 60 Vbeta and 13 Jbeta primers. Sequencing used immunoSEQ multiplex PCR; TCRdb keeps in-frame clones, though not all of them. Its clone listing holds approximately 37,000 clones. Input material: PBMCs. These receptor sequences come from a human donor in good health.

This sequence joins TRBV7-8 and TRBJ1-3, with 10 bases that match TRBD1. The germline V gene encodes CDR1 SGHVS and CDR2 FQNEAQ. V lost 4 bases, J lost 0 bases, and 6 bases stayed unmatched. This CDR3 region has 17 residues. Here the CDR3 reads CASSSGGQGHSGNTIYF. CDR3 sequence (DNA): TGTGCCAGCAGCTCAGGGGGACAGGGGCACTCTGGAAACACCATATATTTT.

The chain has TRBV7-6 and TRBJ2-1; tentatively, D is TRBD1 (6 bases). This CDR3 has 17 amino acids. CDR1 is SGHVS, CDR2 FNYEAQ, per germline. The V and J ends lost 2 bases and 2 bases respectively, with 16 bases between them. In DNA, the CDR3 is TGTGCCAGCAGCTTATGGATAGGGGGTAGGACCTACAATGAGCAGTTCTTC. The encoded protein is CASSLWIGGRTYNEQFF.

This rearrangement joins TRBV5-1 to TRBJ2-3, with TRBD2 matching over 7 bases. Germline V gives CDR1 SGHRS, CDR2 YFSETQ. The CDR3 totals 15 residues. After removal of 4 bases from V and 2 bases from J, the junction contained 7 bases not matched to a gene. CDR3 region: CASSDSGSNTDTQYF. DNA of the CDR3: TGCGCCAGCAGCGATAGCGGGTCAAACACAGATACGCAGTATTTT.

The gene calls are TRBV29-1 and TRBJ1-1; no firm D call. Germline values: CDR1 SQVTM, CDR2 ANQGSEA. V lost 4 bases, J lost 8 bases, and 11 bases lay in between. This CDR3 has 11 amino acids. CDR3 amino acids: CSVVVAREAFF. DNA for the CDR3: TGCAGCGTTGTGGTTGCGCGAGAAGCTTTCTTT.

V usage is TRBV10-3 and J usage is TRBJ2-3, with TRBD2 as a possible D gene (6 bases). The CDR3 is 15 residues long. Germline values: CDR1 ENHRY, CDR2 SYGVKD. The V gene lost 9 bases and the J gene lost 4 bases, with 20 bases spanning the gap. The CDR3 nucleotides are TGTGCCATTCACTCCGGGAGCTCGGGCCCAGATACGCAGTATTTT. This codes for CAIHSGSSGPDTQYF.

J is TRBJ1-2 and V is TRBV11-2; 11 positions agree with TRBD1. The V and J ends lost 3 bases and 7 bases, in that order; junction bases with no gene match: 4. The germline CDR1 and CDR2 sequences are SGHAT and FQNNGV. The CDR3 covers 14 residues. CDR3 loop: CASSFGQGAGGYTF. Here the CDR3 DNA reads TGTGCCAGCAGCTTCGGACAGGGGGCGGGTGGCTACACCTTC.

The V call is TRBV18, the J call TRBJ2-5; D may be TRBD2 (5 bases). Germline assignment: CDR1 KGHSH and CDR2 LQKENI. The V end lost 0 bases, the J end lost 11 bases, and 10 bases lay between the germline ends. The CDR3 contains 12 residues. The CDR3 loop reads CASSPPGGEQYF. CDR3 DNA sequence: TGTGCCAGCTCACCACCTGGAGGAGAGCAGTACTTC. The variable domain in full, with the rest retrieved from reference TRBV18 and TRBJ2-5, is NAGVMQNPRHLVRRRGQEARLRCSPMKGHSHVYWYRQLPEEGLKFMVYLQKENIIDESGMPKERFSAEFPKEGPSILRIQQVVRGDSAAYFCASSPPGGEQYFGPGTRLLVL.

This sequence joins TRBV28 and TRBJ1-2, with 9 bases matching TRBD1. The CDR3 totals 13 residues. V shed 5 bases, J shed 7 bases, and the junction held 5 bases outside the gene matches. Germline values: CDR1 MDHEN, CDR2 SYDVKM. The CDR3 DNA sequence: TGTGCCAGCAGTAAGACAGGGGGGCTTGGCTACACCTTC. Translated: CASSKTGGLGYTF.

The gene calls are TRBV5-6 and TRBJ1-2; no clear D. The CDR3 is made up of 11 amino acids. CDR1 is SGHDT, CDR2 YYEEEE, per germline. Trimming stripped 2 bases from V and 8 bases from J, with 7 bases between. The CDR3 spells CASSLSGGYTF. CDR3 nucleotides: TGTGCCAGCAGCTTATCGGGGGGCTACACCTTC.

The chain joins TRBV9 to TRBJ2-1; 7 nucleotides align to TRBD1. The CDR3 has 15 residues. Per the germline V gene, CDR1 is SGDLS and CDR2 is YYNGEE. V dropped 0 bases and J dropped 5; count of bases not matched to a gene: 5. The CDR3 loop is CASSVGQGPNNEQFF. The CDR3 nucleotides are TGTGCCAGCAGCGTAGGACAGGGACCAAACAATGAGCAGTTCTTC. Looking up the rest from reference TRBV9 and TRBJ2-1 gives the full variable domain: DSGVTQTPKHLITATGQRVTLRCSPRSGDLSVYWYQQSLDQGLQFLIQYYNGEERAKGNILERFSAQQFPDLHSELNLSSLELGDSALYFCASSVGQGPNNEQFFGPGTRLTVL.

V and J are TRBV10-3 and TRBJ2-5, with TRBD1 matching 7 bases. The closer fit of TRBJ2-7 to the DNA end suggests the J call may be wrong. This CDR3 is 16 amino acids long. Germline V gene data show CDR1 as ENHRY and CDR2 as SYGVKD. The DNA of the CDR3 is TGTGCCATCAGCTTTTCCGGGACAGACTCTCCCTACGAGCAGTACTTC. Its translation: CAISFSGTDSPYEQYF.

The CDR3 coding sequence is TGTGCCAGCAGCTTGGTAGCAGGGGCCTACGAGCAGTACTTC. Translating gives CASSLVAGAYEQYF. The chain uses TRBV5-5 and TRBJ2-7; D may be TRBD1 (6 bases). The CDR3 sequence is 14 residues long. CDR1 and CDR2 (germline): SGHKS, YYEKEE (reference sequence). Trimming shortened V by 0 bases and J by 2 bases, and 9 bases separated the two germline ends.

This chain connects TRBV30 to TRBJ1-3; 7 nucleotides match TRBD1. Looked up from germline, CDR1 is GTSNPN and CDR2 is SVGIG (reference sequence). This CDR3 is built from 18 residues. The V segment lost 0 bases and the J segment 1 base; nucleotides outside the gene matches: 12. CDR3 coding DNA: TGTGCCTGGAGTGTAAACCCGATGAAGACAGGGTCTGGAAACACCATATATTTT. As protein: CAWSVNPMKTGSGNTIYF.

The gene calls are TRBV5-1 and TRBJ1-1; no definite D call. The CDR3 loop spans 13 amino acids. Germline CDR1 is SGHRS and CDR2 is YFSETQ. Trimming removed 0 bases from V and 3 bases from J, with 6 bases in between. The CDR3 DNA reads TGCGCCAGCAGCTTGGTGTTCGACACTGAAGCTTTCTTT. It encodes CASSLVFDTEAFF.

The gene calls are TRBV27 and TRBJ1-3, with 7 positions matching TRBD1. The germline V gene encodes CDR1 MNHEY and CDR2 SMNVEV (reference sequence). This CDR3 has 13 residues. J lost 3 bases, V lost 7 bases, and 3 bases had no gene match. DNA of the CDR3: TGTGCCAGCAAGAGACAGGGTGGAAACACCATATATTTT. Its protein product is CASKRQGGNTIYF.

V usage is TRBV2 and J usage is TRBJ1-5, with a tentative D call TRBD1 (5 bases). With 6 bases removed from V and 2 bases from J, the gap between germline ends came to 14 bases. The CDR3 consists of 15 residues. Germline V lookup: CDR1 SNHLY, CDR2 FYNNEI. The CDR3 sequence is CASSAGPKGNQPQHF. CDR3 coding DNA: TGTGCCAGCAGCGCGGGACCTAAGGGCAATCAGCCCCAGCATTTT.

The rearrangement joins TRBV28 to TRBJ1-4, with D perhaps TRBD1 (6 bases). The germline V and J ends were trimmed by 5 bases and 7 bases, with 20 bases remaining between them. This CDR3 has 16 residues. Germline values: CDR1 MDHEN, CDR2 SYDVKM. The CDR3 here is CASSGGGAGVREKLFF. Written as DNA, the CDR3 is TGTGCCAGCAGTGGAGGAGGTGCAGGGGTTCGTGAAAAACTGTTTTTT.

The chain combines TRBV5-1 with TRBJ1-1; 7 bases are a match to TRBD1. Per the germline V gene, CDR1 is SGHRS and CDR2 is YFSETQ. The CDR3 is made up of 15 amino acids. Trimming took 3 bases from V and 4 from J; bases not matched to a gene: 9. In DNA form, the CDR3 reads TGCGCCAGCAGCTACCCAGACAGGGATAGCACTGAAGCTTTCTTT. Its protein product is CASSYPDRDSTEAFF.

The DNA for the CDR3 is TGTGCCAGCAGCCCCGAAGCGGGGGAACTAAACTATGGCTACACCTTC. It yields the protein CASSPEAGELNYGYTF. The J gene is TRBJ1-2, the V gene TRBV9; maybe TRBD1 (5 bases). V was cut by 4 bases and J by 2 bases, with 18 bases left in between. Germline CDR1 is SGDLS and CDR2 is YYNGEE. The CDR3 length is 16 residues.

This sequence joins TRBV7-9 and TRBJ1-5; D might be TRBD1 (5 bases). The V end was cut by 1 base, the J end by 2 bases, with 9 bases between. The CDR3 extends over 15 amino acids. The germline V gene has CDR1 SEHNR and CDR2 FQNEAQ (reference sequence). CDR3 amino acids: CASSLEGPRNQPQHF. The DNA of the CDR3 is TGTGCCAGCAGCTTAGAGGGGCCCCGCAATCAGCCCCAGCATTTT.

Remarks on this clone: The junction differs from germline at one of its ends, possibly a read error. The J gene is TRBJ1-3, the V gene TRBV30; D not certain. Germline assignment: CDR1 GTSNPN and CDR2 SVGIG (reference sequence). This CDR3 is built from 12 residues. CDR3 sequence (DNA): TGTGCCTGGAGTGTTTCAGAAAACAACATATATTTT. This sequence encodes CAWSVSENNIYF.

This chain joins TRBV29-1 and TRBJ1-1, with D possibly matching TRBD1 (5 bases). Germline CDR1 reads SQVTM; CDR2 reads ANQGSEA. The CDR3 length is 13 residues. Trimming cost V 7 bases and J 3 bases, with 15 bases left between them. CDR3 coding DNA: TGCAGCGCCAGGGCGACGGGTCACACTGAAGCTTTCTTT. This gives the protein CSARATGHTEAFF. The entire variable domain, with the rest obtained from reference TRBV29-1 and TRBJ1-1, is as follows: SAVISQKPSRDICQRGTSLTIQCQVDSQVTMMFWYRQQPGQSLTLIATANQGSEATYESGFVIDKFPISRPNLTFSTLTVSNMSPEDSSIYLCSARATGHTEAFFGQGTRLTVV.

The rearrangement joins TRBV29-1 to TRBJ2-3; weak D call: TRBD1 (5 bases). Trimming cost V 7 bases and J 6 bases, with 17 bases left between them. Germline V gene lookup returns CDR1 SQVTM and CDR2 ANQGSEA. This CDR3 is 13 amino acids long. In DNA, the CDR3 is TGCAGCGCCAACGGAGCAGGGATTGATACGCAGTATTTT. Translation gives CSANGAGIDTQYF.

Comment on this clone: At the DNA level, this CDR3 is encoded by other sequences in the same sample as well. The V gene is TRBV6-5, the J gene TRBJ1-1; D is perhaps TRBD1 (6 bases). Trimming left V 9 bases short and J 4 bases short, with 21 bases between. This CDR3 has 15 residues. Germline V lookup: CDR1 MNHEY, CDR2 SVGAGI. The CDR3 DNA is TGTGCCAGTAGTCTAGGGGGGGGCGCGTTCACTGAAGCTTTCTTT. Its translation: CASSLGGGAFTEAFF.

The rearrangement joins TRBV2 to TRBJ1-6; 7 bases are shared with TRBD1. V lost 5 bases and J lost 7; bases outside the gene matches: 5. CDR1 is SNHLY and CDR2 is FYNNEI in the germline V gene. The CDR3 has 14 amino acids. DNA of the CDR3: TGTGCCAGCAGTCGCCGGGACAGAAATTCACCCCTCCACTTT. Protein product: CASSRRDRNSPLHF.

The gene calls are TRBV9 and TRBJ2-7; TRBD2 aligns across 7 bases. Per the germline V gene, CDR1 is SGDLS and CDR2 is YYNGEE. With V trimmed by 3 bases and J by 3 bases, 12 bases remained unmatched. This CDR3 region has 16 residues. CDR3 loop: CASSAQSGGGYYEQYF. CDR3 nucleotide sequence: TGTGCCAGCAGCGCGCAGTCTGGCGGGGGATACTACGAGCAGTACTTC.

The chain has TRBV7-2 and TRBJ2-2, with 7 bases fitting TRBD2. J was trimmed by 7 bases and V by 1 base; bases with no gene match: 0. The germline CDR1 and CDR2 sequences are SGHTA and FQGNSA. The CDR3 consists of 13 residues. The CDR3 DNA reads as TGTGCCAGCAGCTTAGAGCGGGGCGGGGAGCTGTTTTTT. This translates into CASSLERGGELFF.

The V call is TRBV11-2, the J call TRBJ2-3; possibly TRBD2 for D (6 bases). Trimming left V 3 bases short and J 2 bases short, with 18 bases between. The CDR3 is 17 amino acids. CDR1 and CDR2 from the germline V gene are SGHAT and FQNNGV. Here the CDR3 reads CASSFGLGRPNTDTQYF. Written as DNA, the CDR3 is TGTGCCAGCAGCTTTGGGCTGGGGAGGCCCAACACAGATACGCAGTATTTT.

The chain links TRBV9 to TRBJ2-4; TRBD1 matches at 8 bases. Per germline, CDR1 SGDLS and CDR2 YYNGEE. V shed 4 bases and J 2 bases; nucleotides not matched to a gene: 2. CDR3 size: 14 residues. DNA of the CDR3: TGTGCCAGCAGCACAGGGGGTCCCAAAAACATTCAGTACTTC. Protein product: CASSTGGPKNIQYF.

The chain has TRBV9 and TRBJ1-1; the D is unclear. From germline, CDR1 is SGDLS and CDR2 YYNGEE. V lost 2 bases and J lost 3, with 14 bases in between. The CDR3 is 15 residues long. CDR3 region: CASSVVPNGDTEAFF. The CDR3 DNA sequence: TGTGCCAGCAGCGTGGTCCCAAACGGGGACACTGAAGCTTTCTTT.